These T cell receptor beta chains were read from a single sample in a study of vaccination and CD4 T cells after COVID-19. These TCRs' antigens remain unknown. One entry per CDR3 protein, called by TCRdb with MiXCR from the PCR reads. The top ten clones hold about 10% of a sample with about 21,000 distinct CDR3 sequences, 40% of them seen once. The input for sequencing was CD4+ T cells from blood, cultured in vitro, taken after SARS-CoV-2 vaccination. These receptors all stem from a human donor who had recovered from COVID-19. Each CDR3 is given with its conserved first and last residue. Fields, in order: CDR3 protein, CDR3 DNA, D gene, CDR3 length, V gene, J gene, clone size. D genes are given only for firm matches. Clone size is given for some rows only: seen once, a few or many times, or a class if the clone is expanded.

CASSLVTGRDTDTQYF,TGTGCCAGCAGCTTAGTTACCGGGAGGGACACAGATACGCAGTATTTT,TRBD2,16,TRBV7-8,TRBJ2-3,-
CASSGIAGLGQPQHF,TGTGCCAGCAGCGGGATAGCGGGGCTAGGCCAGCCCCAGCATTTT,-,15,TRBV6-2/TRBV6-3,TRBJ1-5,few
CASSLDAREAYEQYF,TGTGCCAGCAGCTTGGACGCCAGGGAAGCCTACGAGCAGTACTTC,-,15,TRBV7-2,TRBJ2-7,-
CASSPSRGGYEQYF,TGTGCCAGCAGCCCATCCCGGGGGGGCTACGAGCAGTACTTC,TRBD2,14,TRBV7-6,TRBJ2-7,-
CASSFRAGQPQHF,TGTGCCAGCAGCTTCCGGGCCGGTCAGCCCCAGCATTTT,-,13,TRBV12-3/TRBV12-4,TRBJ1-5,-
CASSLGDVLNSPLHF,TGTGCCAGCAGTTTGGGCGACGTCCTGAATTCACCCCTCCACTTT,-,15,TRBV6-5,TRBJ1-6,-
CATSREEGDGYTF,TGTGCCACCAGCAGAGAAGAGGGGGACGGCTACACCTTC,-,13,TRBV15,TRBJ1-2,few
CASSSPRLLNQPQHF,TGTGCCAGCAGTTCCCCCCGACTACTAAATCAGCCCCAGCATTTT,-,15,TRBV28,TRBJ1-5,-
CSARDRDYYGYTF,TGCAGTGCTAGAGATCGGGATTACTATGGCTACACCTTC,-,13,TRBV20-1,TRBJ1-2,-
CASKIRGMNTEAFF,TGTGCCAGCAAAATCAGGGGCATGAACACTGAAGCTTTCTTT,-,14,TRBV6-2/TRBV6-3,TRBJ1-1,-
CASSFSGQQETQYF,TGTGCCAGCTCATTCTCGGGACAGCAAGAGACCCAGTACTTC,TRBD1,14,TRBV18,TRBJ2-5,-
CASSQEGSPIANYGYTF,TGCGCCAGCAGCCAAGAGGGGTCCCCGATAGCTAACTATGGCTACACCTTC,-,17,TRBV4-1,TRBJ1-2,-
CSASADSGTIETQYF,TGCAGTGCTAGCGCGGACAGCGGTACTATAGAGACCCAGTACTTC,-,15,TRBV20-1,TRBJ2-5,-
CASSSVFSSNQPQHF,TGTGCCAGCAGCTCTGTCTTTTCGAGCAATCAGCCCCAGCATTTT,-,15,TRBV7-2,TRBJ1-5,few
CASTIPGQGGSYGYTF,TGTGCCAGCACTATTCCCGGCCAGGGCGGGAGCTATGGCTACACCTTC,-,16,TRBV2,TRBJ1-2,-
CASSNRGNNSPLHF,TGTGCCAGCAGTAACCGGGGCAATAATTCACCCCTCCACTTT,-,14,TRBV27,TRBJ1-6,few
CSASRASGAQETQYF,TGCAGTGCTAGTAGGGCTAGCGGGGCTCAAGAGACCCAGTACTTC,TRBD2,15,TRBV20-1,TRBJ2-5,few
CASSLSTGNQPQHF,TGTGCCAGCAGTCTCTCGACGGGCAATCAGCCCCAGCATTTT,-,14,TRBV12-3/TRBV12-4,TRBJ1-5,few
CASSTLRNEQFF,TGTGCCAGCAGTACCCTCCGCAATGAGCAGTTCTTC,-,12,TRBV6-1,TRBJ2-1,-
CAWNQGNTEAFF,TGTGCCTGGAACCAGGGGAACACTGAAGCTTTCTTT,-,12,TRBV30,TRBJ1-1,few
CASSAGILSYEQYF,TGTGCCAGCAGTGCAGGTATCCTCTCCTACGAGCAGTACTTC,-,14,TRBV2,TRBJ2-7,few
CSARQGGGYTF,TGCAGTGCCCGACAGGGAGGTGGCTACACCTTC,TRBD1,11,TRBV20-1,TRBJ1-2,few
CASSPWDRLSGQPQHF,TGTGCCAGTAGTCCTTGGGACCGTTTATCCGGACAGCCCCAGCATTTT,-,16,TRBV19,TRBJ1-5,-
CSASSQGNSPLHF,TGCAGTGCTAGCTCCCAGGGCAATTCACCCCTCCACTTT,-,13,TRBV20-1,TRBJ1-6,few
CATSDFPGPQGYTF,TGTGCCACCAGTGATTTCCCGGGCCCTCAGGGCTACACCTTC,-,14,TRBV24-1,TRBJ1-2,-
CASSIDRRQPQHF,TGTGCCAGTAGTATAGATAGGAGACAGCCCCAGCATTTT,-,13,TRBV19,TRBJ1-5,-
CASSPSASYNEQFF,TGTGCCAGCAGCCCTAGCGCATCCTACAATGAGCAGTTCTTC,-,14,TRBV7-2,TRBJ2-1,-
CASRDRGSGQPQHF,TGTGCCAGTAGGGACAGGGGATCGGGTCAGCCCCAGCATTTT,TRBD1,14,TRBV19,TRBJ1-5,-
CASSWDSGGWGYTF,TGTGCCAGCAGTTGGGACAGTGGTGGCTGGGGCTACACCTTC,TRBD1,14,TRBV7-3,TRBJ1-2,-
CASSLGVGNGYTF,TGTGCCAGCAGCTTAGGGGTAGGGAATGGCTACACCTTC,-,13,TRBV7-3,TRBJ1-2,few
CASSTPRWESSYEQYF,TGTGCCAGCAGCACCCCCCGGTGGGAGAGCTCCTACGAGCAGTACTTC,-,16,TRBV7-8,TRBJ2-7,-
CASSLSSGLQDEQFF,TGTGCCAGCAGCTTATCCTCGGGCCTACAAGATGAGCAGTTCTTC,-,15,TRBV7-9,TRBJ2-1,-
CASSSPRYYGYTF,TGTGCCAGCAGCTCGCCTCGCTACTATGGCTACACCTTC,-,13,TRBV11-3,TRBJ1-2,-
CATSTRTTGVGAFF,TGTGCCACCAGCACCCGGACAACAGGGGTTGGCGCTTTCTTT,TRBD1,14,TRBV15,TRBJ1-1,-
CASQRQGPERETQYF,TGTGCCAGCCAAAGGCAGGGGCCGGAGAGGGAGACCCAGTACTTC,-,15,TRBV7-9,TRBJ2-5,-
CASSPRDRMNTEAFF,TGTGCCAGTAGTCCGAGGGACAGAATGAACACTGAAGCTTTCTTT,TRBD1,15,TRBV19,TRBJ1-1,-
CASGTGVGGYTF,TGTGCCAGCGGGACGGGCGTCGGGGGCTACACCTTC,-,12,TRBV28,TRBJ1-2,few
CASSLFQGSESPLHF,TGTGCCAGCAGTTTATTTCAGGGGTCGGAATCACCCCTCCACTTT,-,15,TRBV27,TRBJ1-6,few
CASSSPSSTGELFF,TGTGCCAGTAGCTCCCCTAGTAGCACCGGGGAGCTGTTTTTT,-,14,TRBV19,TRBJ2-2,-
CASSYGVQETQYF,TGTGCCAGCAGTTACGGGGTACAAGAGACCCAGTACTTC,-,13,TRBV6-5,TRBJ2-5,once
CSARDLRGGVNTGELFF,TGCAGTGCTAGAGATCTGCGGGGTGGAGTGAACACCGGGGAGCTGTTTTTT,-,17,TRBV20-1,TRBJ2-2,-
CASSIIGQGMSRNTEAFF,TGTGCCAGTAGTATAATTGGGCAGGGCATGAGTAGGAACACTGAAGCTTTCTTT,-,18,TRBV19,TRBJ1-1,few
CSVDGTSDEAFF,TGCAGCGTTGACGGGACATCAGATGAAGCTTTCTTT,-,12,TRBV29-1,TRBJ1-1,few
CASSVDLDLSPLHF,TGTGCCAGCAGCGTAGACCTGGACCTATCACCCCTCCACTTT,-,14,TRBV9,TRBJ1-6,-
CASSLRAGSDTEAFF,TGTGCCAGCAGCTTGAGGGCAGGGTCGGACACTGAAGCTTTCTTT,-,15,TRBV5-4,TRBJ1-1,-
CASGRGIYEQYF,TGTGCCAGCGGAAGGGGGATCTACGAGCAGTACTTC,-,12,TRBV27,TRBJ2-7,-
CASSLYSHGGTGELFF,TGTGCCAGCAGCTTATATAGCCACGGTGGCACCGGGGAGCTGTTTTTT,-,16,TRBV7-3,TRBJ2-2,-
CASTQNRGVSNQPQHF,TGTGCCAGCACCCAAAACCGGGGGGTTAGCAATCAGCCCCAGCATTTT,-,16,TRBV28,TRBJ1-5,few
CVSSLLGTGDQETQYF,TGTGTCAGCAGCTTACTAGGGACAGGGGATCAAGAGACCCAGTACTTC,TRBD1,16,TRBV11-2,TRBJ2-5,-
CASSSQEGLEVETQYF,TGTGCCAGCAGCTCGCAGGAGGGACTAGAAGTGGAGACCCAGTACTTC,TRBD2,16,TRBV7-3,TRBJ2-5,-
CASSPSGASTDTQYF,TGTGCCAGCAGTCCCTCGGGGGCGAGCACAGATACGCAGTATTTT,-,15,TRBV28,TRBJ2-3,-
CSASGGGEAFF,TGCAGTGCTAGTGGTGGGGGTGAAGCTTTCTTT,-,11,TRBV20-1,TRBJ1-1,-
CASSLVVERLDTQYF,TGTGCCAGCAGCTTAGTAGTGGAGCGATTAGATACGCAGTATTTT,-,15,TRBV7-2,TRBJ2-3,once